This paragraph covers one T cell receptor beta chain sequence. This specimen includes other DNA sequences encoding the same CDR3. This entry comes from a study of OX40 agonist ivuxolimab in advanced cancers. Measured with immunoSEQ multiplex PCR; TCRdb has only the in-frame clones, and not every one. The sample has over 95,000 clones, approximately 95% seen once. Per germline, CDR1 SGDLS and CDR2 YYNGEE. V was trimmed by 0 bases and J by 4 bases, leaving 10 bases between them. The CDR3 runs 14 residues. This chain joins TRBV9 and TRBJ1-1, with D unresolved. This clonotype was obtained from an adult with an advanced solid tumor such as melanoma, head and neck, liver or kidney cancer. The specimen was CD4+ or CD8+ T cells sorted from blood, collected in a trial of the OX40 agonist ivuxolimab. In DNA form, the CDR3 reads TGTGCCAGCAGCGTAGCGGGCCTGGGCACTGAAGCTTTCTTT. Translating it yields CASSVAGLGTEAFF.